These 14 T cell receptor beta chains share one sample of origin, sequenced in a study of T-cell reconstitution after alpha-beta-depleted transplantation in children. The library targeted TCRbeta and was prepared with unique molecular identifiers. TCRdb reprocessed the PCR reads via MiXCR and lists one record per CDR3 protein. The data contain about 340,000 distinct CDR3 sequences, about 9.3% of them seen just once; the ten biggest clones take up 2.4%. The sample was PBMCs from the stem cell graft donor, taken from the stem cell graft. Every receptor here comes from a human donor who donated a stem cell graft to a child with acute lymphoblastic leukemia.

The rearrangement uses TRBV12-3 or TRBV12-4 and TRBJ2-7, with D possibly being TRBD2 (6 bases). The CDR3 runs 13 residues. Trimming left V 7 bases short and J 6 bases short, with 16 bases between. CDR3 protein: CASTSSPGVEQYF. CDR3 coding DNA: TGTGCCAGCACCTCGTCCCCGGGGGTCGAGCAGTACTTC.

This clonotype was detected only a few times. The chain couples TRBV29-1 to TRBJ2-7; a weak D match, TRBD2 (6 bases). The CDR3 extends over 14 amino acids. CDR1 and CDR2 (germline): SQVTM, ANQGSEA. Trimming left V 3 bases short and J 6 bases short, with 18 bases between. DNA for the CDR3: TGCAGCGTTGAGGGGGGACTCCCGGGGAGCGAGCAGTACTTC. Protein: CSVEGGLPGSEQYF.

The chain couples TRBV27 to TRBJ2-7; 7 bases match TRBD1. This CDR3 has 16 residues. V lost 0 bases and J lost 4; bases outside the gene matches: 9. Germline CDR1 is MNHEY and CDR2 is SMNVEV (reference sequence). CDR3 sequence (DNA): TGTGCCAGCAGTTTATCAGCCGCCGGGACAGTTTACGAGCAGTACTTC. Translating it yields CASSLSAAGTVYEQYF.

This clonotype appeared a few times. The genes are TRBV9 and TRBJ2-5; TRBD1 matches 7 bases. The CDR3 is 12 amino acids. Germline V gives CDR1 SGDLS, CDR2 YYNGEE. V trimming: 4 bases; J trimming: 9 bases; junction bases outside the gene matches: 6. Written as DNA, the CDR3 is TGTGCCAGCAGCCCTGGGACAGACGCCCAGTACTTC. Its translation: CASSPGTDAQYF.

This clonotype was picked up many times. V usage is TRBV12-3 or TRBV12-4 and J usage is TRBJ2-5; 11 positions match TRBD1. J lost 7 bases, V lost 4 bases, and 11 bases had no gene match. The CDR3 is 16 amino acids. The CDR3 region is CASSSGTGGALVTQYF. CDR3 bases: TGTGCCAGCAGTTCGGGGACAGGGGGTGCCCTAGTGACCCAGTACTTC.

This clonotype was detected many times. This chain uses TRBV7-3 with TRBJ2-2; 9 positions match TRBD1. CDR1 is SGHTA and CDR2 is FQGTGA in the germline V gene. CDR3 length: 17 amino acids. V shed 2 bases and J 3 bases; nucleotides not matched to a gene: 7. CDR3 in DNA: TGTGCCAGCAGCTTAGGGACAGGGATAGACGACACCGGGGAGCTGTTTTTT. Translation gives CASSLGTGIDDTGELFF.

The CDR3 is CAISEIQGTNEKLFF. CDR3 sequence (DNA): TGTGCCATCAGTGAAATACAGGGAACTAATGAAAAACTGTTTTTT. The V and J genes are TRBV10-3 and TRBJ1-4; D may be TRBD1 (6 bases). Germline CDR1 and CDR2: ENHRY and SYGVKD. V was shortened by 3 bases and J by 1 base, with 9 bases between the two germline ends. This CDR3 comprises 15 residues.

This chain connects TRBV28 to TRBJ2-5, with D tentatively TRBD2 (5 bases). Germline V gene lookup returns CDR1 MDHEN and CDR2 SYDVKM. CDR3 length: 14 amino acids. Trimming cost V 3 bases and J 6 bases, with 14 bases left between them. Here the CDR3 reads CASSFQLATKTQYF. Here the CDR3 DNA reads TGTGCCAGCAGTTTCCAGCTAGCAACGAAGACCCAGTACTTC. Variable domain in full (rest from reference TRBV28 and TRBJ2-5): DVKVTQSSRYLVKRTGEKVFLECVQDMDHENMFWYRQDPGLGLRLIYFSYDVKMKEKGDIPEGYSVSREKKERFSLILESASTNQTSMYLCASSFQLATKTQYFGPGTRLLVL.

The chain combines TRBV9 with TRBJ1-2, with TRBD1 as a possible D gene (6 bases). The CDR3 is 13 amino acids. Trimming shortened V by 2 bases and J by 4 bases, and 9 bases separated the two germline ends. Germline-derived CDR1 and CDR2 are SGDLS and YYNGEE. The CDR3 DNA reads TGTGCCAGCAGCGTCAGGGGATCCTATGGCTACACCTTC. This codes for CASSVRGSYGYTF. Full variable domain (outside the CDR3, taken from reference TRBV9 and TRBJ1-2): DSGVTQTPKHLITATGQRVTLRCSPRSGDLSVYWYQQSLDQGLQFLIQYYNGEERAKGNILERFSAQQFPDLHSELNLSSLELGDSALYFCASSVRGSYGYTFGSGTRLTVV.

This clonotype was found many times. An end of the junction does not agree with germline; a read error may underlie this. CDR3 DNA sequence: TGTGCCAGCAGCCAAGATCCGGCTAGCTCCCACAATGAGCAGTTCTTC. It codes for CASSQDPASSHNEQFF. V and J are TRBV3-1 and TRBJ2-1, with a tentative D call TRBD2 (5 bases). CDR1 and CDR2 from the germline V gene are LGHDT and YNNKEL (reference sequence). The CDR3 sequence is 16 residues long.

This clonotype was observed a handful of times. In DNA, the CDR3 is TGTGCCAGCTGGGCGGGACTCCAAGAGACCCAGTACTTC. Protein product: CASWAGLQETQYF. This sequence joins TRBV12-3 or TRBV12-4 and TRBJ2-5, with D perhaps TRBD2 (6 bases). V dropped 8 bases and J dropped 1 base, with 11 bases sitting between them. This CDR3 has 13 residues.

Comment on this clonotype: An end of the junction does not agree with germline; a read error may underlie this. The rearrangement joins TRBV4-3 to TRBJ2-1; 10 bases are a match to TRBD2. The germline V gene encodes CDR1 LGHNA and CDR2 YSLEER. The CDR3 runs to 19 residues. Here the CDR3 DNA reads TGCGCCAGCAGCCAAGATTCTAGCGGGAGACGCAGCTCCTACAATGACCAGTTCTTC. It codes for CASSQDSSGRRSSYNDQFF.

Concerning this clonotype itself: A much larger clone differs from this one at a single base, so this may be a read error. The V gene is TRBV28, the J gene TRBJ2-7, with D perhaps TRBD1 (6 bases). Germline values: CDR1 MDHEN, CDR2 SYDVKM. This CDR3 spans 14 amino acids. CDR3 in amino acids: CAGSFPGTQGEQYF. The CDR3 nucleotides are TGTGCCGGCAGTTTTCCCGGGACACAGGGAGAGCAGTACTTC.

The chain has TRBV20-1 and TRBJ2-7; TRBD2 matches 9 bases. CDR3 length: 16 residues. Germline V gene data show CDR1 as DFQATT and CDR2 as SNEGSKA (reference sequence). With V trimmed by 5 bases and J by 5 bases, 16 bases remained unmatched. The CDR3 coding sequence is TGCAGTGCTGAGGTAGCGGGAGCACTTGGGTTGAACGAGCAGTACTTC. It translates to CSAEVAGALGLNEQYF.